This is a list of T cell receptor beta chains from one sample in a study of blood T cells in healthy people across ages. MiXCR, run by TCRdb on the 5' RACE reads, gives a single entry per CDR3 protein. Of approximately 800,000 distinct CDR3 sequences in the sample, roughly 60% were seen once. The sample was blood. These receptors all come from a young man in good health. Each CDR3 is given with its conserved first and last residue. A D gene is named only where the DNA matches it firmly. Part of the rows lack a size; the others show once, few, many or a class for expanded clones.

v_call	clone_size	d_call	j_call	cdr3_aa	cdr3_nt
TRBV24-1	-	TRBD2	TRBJ2-1	CATSDPKTSGVYNEQFF	TGTGCCACCAGTGACCCCAAGACTAGCGGGGTCTACAATGAGCAGTTCTTC
TRBV6-1	few	-	TRBJ2-1	CASTISPLTRTYNEQFF	TGTGCCAGCACCATCTCCCCATTGACTAGGACCTACAATGAGCAGTTCTTC
TRBV24-1	-	TRBD2	TRBJ2-5	CATSEAGGRETQYF	TGTGCCACCAGTGAAGCGGGGGGTAGAGAGACCCAGTACTTC
TRBV7-2	-	-	TRBJ2-7	CASSLVPDQGYEQYF	TGTGCCAGCAGCTTAGTACCGGATCAAGGCTACGAGCAGTACTTC
TRBV7-2	few	-	TRBJ2-7	CASSGFHPYEQYF	TGTGCCAGCAGCGGGTTCCATCCCTACGAGCAGTACTTC
TRBV5-1	few	-	TRBJ2-3	CASSLGTLTDTQYF	TGCGCCAGCAGCTTGGGGACTCTAACAGATACGCAGTATTTT
TRBV12-3/TRBV12-4	-	-	TRBJ1-5	CASSLDPRPQPQHF	TGTGCCAGCAGTTTGGATCCTCGGCCTCAGCCCCAGCATTTT
TRBV2	few	TRBD1	TRBJ1-2	CASSGTGGDYGYTF	TGTGCCAGCAGCGGGACAGGGGGCGACTATGGCTACACCTTC
TRBV12-3/TRBV12-4	-	-	TRBJ2-3	CASSKGLFTDTQYF	TGTGCCAGCAGTAAAGGGCTGTTCACGGATACGCAGTATTTT
TRBV29-1	-	TRBD1	TRBJ2-7	CSVETGTGGYEQYF	TGCAGCGTTGAAACCGGGACAGGGGGCTACGAGCAGTACTTC
TRBV20-1	-	-	TRBJ2-7	CSVGFPGPSYEQYF	TGCAGTGTTGGCTTTCCAGGTCCCTCCTACGAGCAGTACTTC
TRBV7-2	once	-	TRBJ2-1	CASSYTPRAYNEQFF	TGTGCCAGCAGTTACACCCCGCGCGCCTACAATGAGCAGTTCTTC
TRBV4-3	-	TRBD2	TRBJ2-3	CASSPSGSGGPVSPDTQYF	TGCGCCAGCTCTCCCTCGGGTAGCGGGGGGCCCGTGTCCCCAGATACGCAGTATTTT
TRBV11-3	-	-	TRBJ1-1	CASSLEGAAEAFF	TGTGCCAGCAGCTTAGAGGGGGCGGCTGAAGCTTTCTTT
TRBV7-9	-	-	TRBJ1-2	CASSSPYRDGYTF	TGTGCCAGCAGCTCGCCCTACAGGGATGGCTACACCTTC
TRBV27	-	TRBD1	TRBJ2-1	CASLGRGWNKQFF	TGTGCCAGCTTGGGCAGGGGGTGGAATAAGCAGTTCTTC
TRBV4-1	-	TRBD1	TRBJ2-3	CASSQAGTGGITDTQYF	TGCGCCAGCAGCCAAGCCGGGACAGGGGGTATCACAGATACGCAGTATTTT
TRBV6-2/TRBV6-3	-	-	TRBJ2-1	CASSYGGLSEQFF	TGTGCCAGCAGTTACGGAGGGTTGAGTGAGCAGTTCTTC
TRBV7-2	-	-	TRBJ2-3	CASSPAARSGTDTQYF	TGTGCCAGCAGCCCGGCGGCGAGATCGGGGACAGATACGCAGTATTTT
TRBV7-3	-	TRBD1	TRBJ1-1	CASSADQGAKTFF	TGTGCCAGCAGCGCGGATCAGGGGGCGAAAACTTTCTTT
TRBV7-2	-	TRBD2	TRBJ2-1	CASEPGTSFDEQFF	TGTGCCAGCGAACCCGGGACTAGCTTCGATGAGCAGTTCTTC
TRBV6-2/TRBV6-3	-	-	TRBJ2-3	CASREPGSRTDTQYF	TGTGCCAGCAGGGAACCTGGGAGCCGCACAGATACGCAGTATTTT
TRBV6-2/TRBV6-3	once	-	TRBJ2-7	CASSLTRQGYEQYF	TGTGCCAGCAGCCTTACGAGGCAGGGCTACGAGCAGTACTTC
TRBV18	-	-	TRBJ2-1	CASSPQIAYNEQFF	TGTGCCAGCTCACCACAAATAGCGTACAATGAGCAGTTCTTC
TRBV4-3	-	TRBD1	TRBJ1-2	CASSPGQAEGDGYTF	TGCGCCAGCAGCCCCGGACAGGCCGAGGGGGATGGCTACACCTTC
TRBV28	-	-	TRBJ2-2	CASSLPRSNTGELFF	TGTGCCAGCAGTCTTCCCCGGTCGAACACCGGGGAGCTGTTTTTT
TRBV7-9	-	-	TRBJ2-6	CATSRAGTYSGANVLTF	TGTGCCACCTCACGGGCAGGGACATACTCTGGGGCCAACGTCCTGACTTTC
TRBV7-3	few	TRBD2	TRBJ2-7	CASRGTSDEQYF	TGTGCCAGCAGGGGGACTAGCGACGAGCAGTACTTC